These T cell receptor beta chains were read from a single sample in a study of blood T cell repertoires in COVID-19. Libraries were prepared by immunoSEQ multiplex PCR; TCRdb keeps only in-frame clonotypes and omits some of them. The sample carries about 320,000 clones, around 84% recorded once. Specimen: PBMCs or T cells enriched from blood (not recorded which). The source of these receptors is a woman younger than 35 who had recovered from COVID-19. Each CDR3 is given with its conserved first and last residue. A D gene is named only where the DNA matches it firmly. Not all rows give a size; the values are once, few, many and, for expanded clones, a class.

D gene	V gene	clone size	CDR3 length	J gene	CDR3 DNA	CDR3 protein
-	TRBV6-1	-	14	TRBJ1-4	TGTGCCAGCAGTGAACATGGGGCGAGTGAAAAACTGTTTTTT	CASSEHGASEKLFF
TRBD1	TRBV3-1/TRBV3-2	-	15	TRBJ1-1	TGTGCCAGCAGCCAAGTCCCAGGGGGTGGCACTGAAGCTTTCTTT	CASSQVPGGGTEAFF
-	TRBV10-3	once	15	TRBJ1-5	TGTGCCATCAGTGAGTCGCGGGGAGGGGCTCAGCCCCAGCATTTT	CAISESRGGAQPQHF
-	TRBV4-1	few	15	TRBJ1-2	TGCGCCAGCAGCCAAGATGGGACAATAGGCTATGGCTACACCTTC	CASSQDGTIGYGYTF
-	TRBV27	-	17	TRBJ1-1	TGTGCCAGCAGTTCCAGGTTTCGCACCTCACCGAACACTGAAGCTTTCTTT	CASSSRFRTSPNTEAFF
TRBD2	TRBV4-1	-	14	TRBJ2-7	TGCGCCAGCAGCCAAGAAAACGGCGGCGGGAGCCGCCTCTTC	CASSQENGGGSRLF
TRBD1	TRBV24-1	few	14	TRBJ2-2	TGTGCCACTGCCGGGACAGGGAGGACCGGGGAGCTGTTTTTT	CATAGTGRTGELFF
TRBD1	TRBV5-1	-	13	TRBJ1-1	TGCGCCGCGTCCCGGGACAGGAACACTGAAGCTTTCTTT	CAASRDRNTEAFF
-	TRBV19	-	14	TRBJ1-4	TGTGCCAGTAGTAACAGAGTAACTAATGAAAAACTGTTTTTT	CASSNRVTNEKLFF
TRBD1	TRBV5-1	-	14	TRBJ2-7	TGCGCCAGCAGCCCCCCGGACAGGGCCTACGAGCAGTACTTC	CASSPPDRAYEQYF
-	TRBV15	-	14	TRBJ1-1	TGTGCCACCAGATCGACCTCGTGGAGAACTGAAGCTTTCTTT	CATRSTSWRTEAFF
-	TRBV7-9	-	15	TRBJ1-5	TGTGCCAGCAGCTTAGGTGACCCAGGGAATCAGCCCCAGCATTTT	CASSLGDPGNQPQHF
-	TRBV5-6	-	16	TRBJ1-2	TGTGCCAGCAGCACCACCAACAGGGACCCTGGGTATCGCTACACCTTC	CASSTTNRDPGYRYTF
TRBD1	TRBV19	-	13	TRBJ1-2	TGTGCCAGTAGCAGGACAGGGGTACATGGCTACACCTTC	CASSRTGVHGYTF
-	TRBV6-5	-	12	TRBJ2-7	TGTGCCAGCAGTTTCCTCCAGGGAGAGCAGTACTTC	CASSFLQGEQYF